The T cell receptor (beta chain) under discussion was sequenced for a study of blood T cell repertoires in COVID-19. About the study: Italy, Spain and the United States were the sources of the convalescent and acute COVID-19 samples.

This CDR3 has 12 amino acids. CDR1 SEHNR and CDR2 FQNEAQ come from the germline V gene (reference sequence). Between the trimmed V and J ends, which lost 5 bases and 5 bases, there was a span of 9 bases. Some clones are missing from TCRdb's copy, which holds only in-frame ones; the method was immunoSEQ multiplex PCR. Of about 480,000 clones in the sample, approximately 91% were seen once. This TCR derives from a woman aged 45-60 years with COVID-19, enrolled during active disease. The gene calls are TRBV7-9 and TRBJ1-1; D gene uncertain. Material for sequencing was peripheral blood. For the CDR3, the DNA is TGTGCCAGCAGCCCCAGTGGTACTGAAGCTTTCTTT. Protein sequence: CASSPSGTEAFF. The full variable domain, with the rest looked up from reference TRBV7-9 and TRBJ1-1, is DTGVSQNPRHKITKRGQNVTFRCDPISEHNRLYWYRQTLGQGPEFLTYFQNEAQLEKSRLLSDRFSAERPKGSFSTLEIQRTEQGDSAMYLCASSPSGTEAFFGQGTRLTVV.